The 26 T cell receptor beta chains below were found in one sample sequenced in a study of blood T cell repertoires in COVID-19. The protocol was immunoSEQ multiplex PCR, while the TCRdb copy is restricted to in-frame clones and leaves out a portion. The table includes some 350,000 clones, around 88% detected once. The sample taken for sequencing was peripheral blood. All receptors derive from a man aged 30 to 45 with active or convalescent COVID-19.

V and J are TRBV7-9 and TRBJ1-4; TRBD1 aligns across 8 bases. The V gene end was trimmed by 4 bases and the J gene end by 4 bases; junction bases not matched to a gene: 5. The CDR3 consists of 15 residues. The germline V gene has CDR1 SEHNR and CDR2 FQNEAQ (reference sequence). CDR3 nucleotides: TGTGCCAGCAGCTCACCCAGGGGGCTTAATGAAAAACTGTTTTTT. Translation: CASSSPRGLNEKLFF. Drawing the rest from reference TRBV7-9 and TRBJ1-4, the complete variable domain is DTGVSQNPRHKITKRGQNVTFRCDPISEHNRLYWYRQTLGQGPEFLTYFQNEAQLEKSRLLSDRFSAERPKGSFSTLEIQRTEQGDSAMYLCASSSPRGLNEKLFFGSGTQLSVL.

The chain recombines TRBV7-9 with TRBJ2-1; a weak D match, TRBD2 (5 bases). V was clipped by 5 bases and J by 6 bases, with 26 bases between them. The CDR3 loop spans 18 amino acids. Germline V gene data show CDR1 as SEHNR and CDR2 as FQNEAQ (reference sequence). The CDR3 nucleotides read TGTGCCAGCAGCCCCCCTCCGCGGCTAGCCCGTAAAGGCAATGAGCAGTTCTTC. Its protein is CASSPPPRLARKGNEQFF.

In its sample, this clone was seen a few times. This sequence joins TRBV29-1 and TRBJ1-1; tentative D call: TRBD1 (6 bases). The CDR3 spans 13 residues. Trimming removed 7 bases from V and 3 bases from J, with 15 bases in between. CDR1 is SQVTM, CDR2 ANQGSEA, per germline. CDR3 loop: CSGGRQADTEAFF. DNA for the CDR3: TGCAGCGGGGGGCGACAGGCAGACACTGAAGCTTTCTTT.

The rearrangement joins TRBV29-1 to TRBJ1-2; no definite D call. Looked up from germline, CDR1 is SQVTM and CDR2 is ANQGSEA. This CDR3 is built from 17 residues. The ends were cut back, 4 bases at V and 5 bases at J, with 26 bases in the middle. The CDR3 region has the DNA TGCAGCGTTGGGTCGAGGCCCAGCGACTTACCCACGTATGGCTACACCTTC. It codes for CSVGSRPSDLPTYGYTF.

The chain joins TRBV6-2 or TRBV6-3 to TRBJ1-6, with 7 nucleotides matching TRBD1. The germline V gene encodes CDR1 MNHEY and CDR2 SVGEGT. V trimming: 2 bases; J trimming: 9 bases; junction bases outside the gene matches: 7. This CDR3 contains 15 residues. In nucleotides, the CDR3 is TGTGCCAGCAGTTACACGACAGGGTTTGGTTCACCCCTCCACTTT. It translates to CASSYTTGFGSPLHF.

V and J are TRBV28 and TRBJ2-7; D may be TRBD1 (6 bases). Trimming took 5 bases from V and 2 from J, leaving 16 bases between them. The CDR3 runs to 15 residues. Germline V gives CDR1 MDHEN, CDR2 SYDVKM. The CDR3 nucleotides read TGTGCCAGCAGTCCGATCCCTGACAGGCCCTACGAGCAGTACTTC. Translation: CASSPIPDRPYEQYF.

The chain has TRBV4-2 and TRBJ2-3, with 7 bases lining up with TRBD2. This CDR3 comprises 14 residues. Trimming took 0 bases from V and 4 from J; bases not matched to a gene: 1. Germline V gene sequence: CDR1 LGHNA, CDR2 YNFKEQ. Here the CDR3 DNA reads TGTGCCAGCAGCCAAGATGGGGGGGCAGATACGCAGTATTTT. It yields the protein CASSQDGGADTQYF.

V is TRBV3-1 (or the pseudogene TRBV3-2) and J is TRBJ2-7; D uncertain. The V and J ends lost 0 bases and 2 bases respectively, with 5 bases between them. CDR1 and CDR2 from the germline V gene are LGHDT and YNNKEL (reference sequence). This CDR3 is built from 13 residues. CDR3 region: CASSQDRAYEQYF. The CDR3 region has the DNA TGTGCCAGCAGCCAAGACCGAGCCTACGAGCAGTACTTC.

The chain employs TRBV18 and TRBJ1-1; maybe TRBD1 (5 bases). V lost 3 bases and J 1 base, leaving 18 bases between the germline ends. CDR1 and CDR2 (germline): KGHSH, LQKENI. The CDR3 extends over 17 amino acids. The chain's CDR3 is CASSPGLLGGENTEAFF. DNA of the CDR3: TGTGCCAGCTCACCGGGTCTGCTTGGGGGGGAGAACACTGAAGCTTTCTTT.

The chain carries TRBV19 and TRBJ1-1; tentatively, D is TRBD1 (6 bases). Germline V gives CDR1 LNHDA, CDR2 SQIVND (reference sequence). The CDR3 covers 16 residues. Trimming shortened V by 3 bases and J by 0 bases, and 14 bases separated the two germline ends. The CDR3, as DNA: TGTGCCAGTAGTATCAGTGGGGGCAGAATGAACACTGAAGCTTTCTTT. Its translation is CASSISGGRMNTEAFF.

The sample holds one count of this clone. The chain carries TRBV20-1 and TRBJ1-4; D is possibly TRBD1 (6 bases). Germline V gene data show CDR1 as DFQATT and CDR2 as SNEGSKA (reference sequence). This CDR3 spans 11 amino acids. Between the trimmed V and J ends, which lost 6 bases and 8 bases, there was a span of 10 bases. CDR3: CSALTGEKLFF. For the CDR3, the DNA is TGCAGTGCCTTGACAGGAGAAAAACTGTTTTTT.

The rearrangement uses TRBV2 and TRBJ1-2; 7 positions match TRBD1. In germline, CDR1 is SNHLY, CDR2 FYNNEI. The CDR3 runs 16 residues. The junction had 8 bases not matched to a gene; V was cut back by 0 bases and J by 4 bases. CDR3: CASSEALRDRSYGYTF. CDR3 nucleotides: TGTGCCAGCAGTGAAGCGCTTCGGGACAGAAGCTATGGCTACACCTTC.

The CDR3, as DNA: TGTGCCACCAGCAGGTCCCGGGGTGGAAACACCATATATTTT. As protein: CATSRSRGGNTIYF. The chain has TRBV15 and TRBJ1-3, with D hard to call. With 3 bases removed from V and 3 bases from J, the gap between germline ends came to 9 bases. The CDR3 runs 14 residues. The germline V gene has CDR1 LNHNV and CDR2 YYDKDF (reference sequence).

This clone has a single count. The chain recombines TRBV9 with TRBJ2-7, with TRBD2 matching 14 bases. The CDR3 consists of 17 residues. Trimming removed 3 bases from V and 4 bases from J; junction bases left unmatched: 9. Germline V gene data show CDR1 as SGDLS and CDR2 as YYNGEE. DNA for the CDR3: TGTGCCAGCAGCGCTGGGACTAGCGGGAGACGGGGATACGAGCAGTACTTC. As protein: CASSAGTSGRRGYEQYF.

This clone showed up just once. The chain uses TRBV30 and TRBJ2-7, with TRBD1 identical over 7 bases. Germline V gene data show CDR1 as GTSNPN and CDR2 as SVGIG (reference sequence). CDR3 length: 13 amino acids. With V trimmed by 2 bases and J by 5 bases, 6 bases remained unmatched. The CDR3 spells CAWSRQGVDEQYF. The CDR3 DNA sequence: TGTGCCTGGAGTCGACAGGGAGTCGACGAGCAGTACTTC.

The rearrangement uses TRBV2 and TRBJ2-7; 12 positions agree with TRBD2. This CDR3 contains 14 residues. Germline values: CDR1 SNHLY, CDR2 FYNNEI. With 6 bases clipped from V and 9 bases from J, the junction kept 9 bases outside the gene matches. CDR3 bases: TGTGCCAGCAGCACTAGCGGGAGGCCCCTCGTGCAGTACTTC. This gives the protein CASSTSGRPLVQYF.

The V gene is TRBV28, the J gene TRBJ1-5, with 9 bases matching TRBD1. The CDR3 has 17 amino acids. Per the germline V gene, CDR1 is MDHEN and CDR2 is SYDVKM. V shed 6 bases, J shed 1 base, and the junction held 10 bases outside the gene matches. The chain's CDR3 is CASRPGQGFLSNQPQHF. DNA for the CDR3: TGTGCCAGCAGACCGGGACAGGGCTTCCTGAGCAATCAGCCCCAGCATTTT. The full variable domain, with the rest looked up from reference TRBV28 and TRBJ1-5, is DVKVTQSSRYLVKRTGEKVFLECVQDMDHENMFWYRQDPGLGLRLIYFSYDVKMKEKGDIPEGYSVSREKKERFSLILESASTNQTSMYLCASRPGQGFLSNQPQHFGDGTRLSIL.

As DNA, the CDR3 is TGTGCCAGAAGCTGTTATATCCACTGTCCGGGACTATACAATGAGCAGTTCTTC. Translated, it gives CARSCYIHCPGLYNEQFF. The J gene is TRBJ2-1, the V gene TRBV5-3; 7 bases agree with TRBD2. TRBV5-3 is marked as an open reading frame, function uncertain. The CDR3 has 18 amino acids. J was trimmed by 4 bases and V by 3 bases; bases with no gene match: 16.

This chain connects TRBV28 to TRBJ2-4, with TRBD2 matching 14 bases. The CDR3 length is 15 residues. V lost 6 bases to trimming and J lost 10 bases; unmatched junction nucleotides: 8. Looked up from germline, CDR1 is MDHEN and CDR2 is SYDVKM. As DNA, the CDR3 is TGTGCCAGCAGACCCGGACTAGCGGGAGGTGGGATTCAGTACTTC. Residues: CASRPGLAGGGIQYF.

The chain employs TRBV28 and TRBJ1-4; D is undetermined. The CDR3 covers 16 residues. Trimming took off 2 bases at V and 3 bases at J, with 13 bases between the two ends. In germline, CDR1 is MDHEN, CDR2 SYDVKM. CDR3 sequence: CASSLGVRGANEKLFF. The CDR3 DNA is TGTGCCAGCAGTTTAGGGGTCCGGGGAGCTAATGAAAAACTGTTTTTT.

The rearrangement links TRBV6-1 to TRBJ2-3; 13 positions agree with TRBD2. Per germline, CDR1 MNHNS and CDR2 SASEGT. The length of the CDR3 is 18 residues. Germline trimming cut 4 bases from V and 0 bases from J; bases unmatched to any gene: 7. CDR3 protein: CASSAWTSGRSSTDTQYF. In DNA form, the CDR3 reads TGTGCCAGCAGTGCCTGGACTAGCGGGAGATCTAGCACAGATACGCAGTATTTT.

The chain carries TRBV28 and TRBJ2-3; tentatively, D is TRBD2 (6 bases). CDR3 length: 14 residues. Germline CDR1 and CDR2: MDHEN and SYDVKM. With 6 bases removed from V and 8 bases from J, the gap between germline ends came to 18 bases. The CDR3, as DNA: TGTGCCAGCAGCACGGGACTGGTCCGGGGTACGCAGTATTTT. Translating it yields CASSTGLVRGTQYF.

The CDR3 loop reads CASSRTDRKNSPLHF. The DNA of the CDR3 is TGTGCCAGCAGTCGGACAGATAGAAAAAATTCACCCCTCCACTTT. The chain is built from TRBV2 and TRBJ1-6; possibly TRBD1 for D (6 bases). This CDR3 region has 15 residues. CDR1 and CDR2 (germline): SNHLY, FYNNEI. The V end was cut by 5 bases, the J end by 7 bases, with 15 bases between.

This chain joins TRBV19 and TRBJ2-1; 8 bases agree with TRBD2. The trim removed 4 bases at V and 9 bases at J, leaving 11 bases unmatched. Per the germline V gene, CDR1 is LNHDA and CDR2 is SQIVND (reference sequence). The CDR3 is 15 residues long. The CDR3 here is CASSTQGSGSLEQFF. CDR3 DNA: TGTGCCAGTAGTACTCAGGGAAGCGGGAGTCTTGAGCAGTTCTTC.

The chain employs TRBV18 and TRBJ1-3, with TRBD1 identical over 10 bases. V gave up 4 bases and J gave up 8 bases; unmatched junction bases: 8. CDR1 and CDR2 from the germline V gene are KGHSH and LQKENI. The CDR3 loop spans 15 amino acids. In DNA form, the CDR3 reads TGTGCCAGCTCACGAGACCGGGACAGGGGACACACCATATATTTT. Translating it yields CASSRDRDRGHTIYF.

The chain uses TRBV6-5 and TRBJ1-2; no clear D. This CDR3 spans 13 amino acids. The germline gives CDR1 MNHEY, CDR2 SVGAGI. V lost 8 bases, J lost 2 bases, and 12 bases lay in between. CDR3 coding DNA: TGTGCCAGCGGCCGGACGGGGAACTATGGCTACACCTTC. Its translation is CASGRTGNYGYTF.